This TCR beta chain was profiled in a study of cytomegalovirus exposure and HLA in healthy donors. To note about this clone: The antigen remains unidentified.

It was with 60 Vbeta and 13 Jbeta primers that the PCR ran. Only in-frame clones appear in the TCRdb table, and some are missing; sequencing was by immunoSEQ multiplex PCR. The sample comprises 100,000 to 150,000 clones, 74% of which are singletons, and under 5% rests with the top ten. The CDR3 is 16 amino acids. CDR1 is KGHSH, CDR2 LQKENI, per germline. V shed 4 bases and J shed 1 base, with 14 bases lying between them. Overall study results and limits: A later analysis linked a missense DCLRE1C variant to TCR beta V- and J-gene trimming.

This TCR came from a man between 35 and 55 years old in good health and CMV-seropositive. Sequencing was carried out using PBMCs. J is TRBJ1-3 and V is TRBV18; maybe TRBD1 (6 bases). In DNA, the CDR3 is TGTGCCAGCTCACGGGACACTGCCTTTTCTGGAAACACCATATATTTT. Translated: CASSRDTAFSGNTIYF.